The present TCR beta chain was sequenced within a study of blood T cell repertoires in COVID-19. Study background: COVID-19 samples, acute and convalescent, were from the United States, Italy and Spain. In each case, the material was cDNA or gDNA derived from T cells, B-cell-depleted T cells, or PBMCs.

Original analysis: Reference gene primers were amplified, and this amplification served to estimate nucleated cell counts. Assay used: immunoSEQ multiplex PCR; TCRdb lists only in-frame clones, some missing. V and J calls plus clone size are reproduced from that table; the DNA served to infer D and trimming. The sample contains around 70,000 clones, about 92% of which appear only once. Per the germline V gene, CDR1 is SQVTM and CDR2 is ANQGSEA. V was clipped by 4 bases and J by 2 bases, with 10 bases between them. The CDR3 consists of 13 residues. This TCR derives from a human donor in a cohort sampled during active COVID-19. The gene calls are TRBV29-1 and TRBJ2-3; possible D gene TRBD2, 6 bases. The specimen was peripheral blood. The DNA for the CDR3 is TGCAGCGTTGGGGACTTACCCACAGATACGCAGTATTTT. This sequence encodes CSVGDLPTDTQYF.